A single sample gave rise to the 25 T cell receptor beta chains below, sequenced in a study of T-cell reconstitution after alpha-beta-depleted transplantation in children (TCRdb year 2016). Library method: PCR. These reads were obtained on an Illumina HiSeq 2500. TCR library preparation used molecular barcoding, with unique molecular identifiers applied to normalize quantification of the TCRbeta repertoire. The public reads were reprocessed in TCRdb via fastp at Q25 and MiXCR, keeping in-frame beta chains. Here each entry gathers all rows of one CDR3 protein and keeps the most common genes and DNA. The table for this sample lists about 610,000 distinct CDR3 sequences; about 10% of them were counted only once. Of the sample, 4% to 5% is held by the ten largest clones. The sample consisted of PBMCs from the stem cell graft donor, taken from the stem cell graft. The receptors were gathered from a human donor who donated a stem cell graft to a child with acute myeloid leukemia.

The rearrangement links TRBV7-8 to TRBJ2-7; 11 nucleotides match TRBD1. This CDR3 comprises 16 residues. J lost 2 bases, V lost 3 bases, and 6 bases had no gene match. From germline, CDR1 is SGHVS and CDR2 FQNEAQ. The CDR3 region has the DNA TGTGCCAGCAGCTTCCTTTCGGGACAGGGGGCCTACGAGCAGTACTTC. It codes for CASSFLSGQGAYEQYF.

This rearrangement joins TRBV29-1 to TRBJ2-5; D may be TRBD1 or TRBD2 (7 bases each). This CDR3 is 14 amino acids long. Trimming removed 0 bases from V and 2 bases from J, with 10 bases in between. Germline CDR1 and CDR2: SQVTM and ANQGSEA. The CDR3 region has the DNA TGCAGCGTTGAAGATCAGGGGGGGCAAGAGACCCAGTACTTC. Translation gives CSVEDQGGQETQYF.

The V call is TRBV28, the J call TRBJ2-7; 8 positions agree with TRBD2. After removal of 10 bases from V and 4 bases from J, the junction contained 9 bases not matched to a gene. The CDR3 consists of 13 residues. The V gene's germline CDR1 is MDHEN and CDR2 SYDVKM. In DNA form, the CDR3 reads TGTGCCACCTTCGGGGGGGGGAGGTACGAGCAGTACTTC. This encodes CATFGGGRYEQYF.

The CDR3 loop reads CAWSSIPQNEQYF. In nucleotides, the CDR3 is TGTGCCTGGAGTTCGATTCCCCAGAACGAGCAGTACTTC. The V gene is TRBV30, the J gene TRBJ2-7; D remains ambiguous. Germline CDR1 is GTSNPN and CDR2 is SVGIG (reference sequence). The CDR3 spans 13 residues. Trimming pared 2 bases from V and 5 bases from J, leaving 13 bases between.

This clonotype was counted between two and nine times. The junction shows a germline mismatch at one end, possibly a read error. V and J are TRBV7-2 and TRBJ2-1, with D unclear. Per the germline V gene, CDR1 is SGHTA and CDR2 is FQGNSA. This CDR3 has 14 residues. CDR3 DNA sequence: TGTGCCAGCAGCTTAGGCGGAGAGTACAAAGAGCAGTTCTTC. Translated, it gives CASSLGGEYKEQFF.

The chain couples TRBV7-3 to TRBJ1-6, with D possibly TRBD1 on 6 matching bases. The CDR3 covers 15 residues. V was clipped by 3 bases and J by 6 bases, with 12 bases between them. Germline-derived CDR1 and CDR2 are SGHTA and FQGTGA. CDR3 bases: TGTGCCAGCAGCTTCACAGGGCCCCCTAATTCACCCCTCCACTTT. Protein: CASSFTGPPNSPLHF. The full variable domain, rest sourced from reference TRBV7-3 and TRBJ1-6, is GAGVSQTPSNKVTEKGKYVELRCDPISGHTALYWYRQSLGQGPEFLIYFQGTGAADDSGLPNDRFFAVRPEGSVSTLKIQRTERGDSAVYLCASSFTGPPNSPLHFGNGTRLTVT.

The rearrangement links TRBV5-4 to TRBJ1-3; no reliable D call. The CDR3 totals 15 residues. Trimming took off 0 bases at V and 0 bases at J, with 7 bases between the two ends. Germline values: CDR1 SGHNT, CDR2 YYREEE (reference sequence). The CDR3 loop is CASSLDSLSGNTIYF. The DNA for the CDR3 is TGTGCCAGCAGCTTGGACTCTCTCTCTGGAAACACCATATATTTT.

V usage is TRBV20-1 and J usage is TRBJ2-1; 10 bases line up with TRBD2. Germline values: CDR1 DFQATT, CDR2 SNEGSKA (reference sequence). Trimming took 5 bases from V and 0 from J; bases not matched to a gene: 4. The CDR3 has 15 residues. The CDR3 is CSAYSGRSSYNEQFF. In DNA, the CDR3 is TGCAGTGCTTATAGCGGGAGGAGCTCCTACAATGAGCAGTTCTTC.

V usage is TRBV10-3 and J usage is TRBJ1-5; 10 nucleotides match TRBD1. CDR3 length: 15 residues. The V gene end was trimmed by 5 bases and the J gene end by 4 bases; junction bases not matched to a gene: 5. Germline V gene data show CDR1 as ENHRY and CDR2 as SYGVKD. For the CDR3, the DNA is TGTGCCATCAGTACTGGACAGGGGGAAAATCAGCCCCAGCATTTT. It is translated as CAISTGQGENQPQHF.

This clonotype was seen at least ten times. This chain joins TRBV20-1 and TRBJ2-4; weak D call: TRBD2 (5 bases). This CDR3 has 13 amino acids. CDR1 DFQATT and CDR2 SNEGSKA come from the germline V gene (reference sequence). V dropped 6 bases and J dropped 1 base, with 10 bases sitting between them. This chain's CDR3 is CSAEGEAKNIQYF. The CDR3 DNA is TGCAGTGCCGAGGGCGAGGCCAAAAACATTCAGTACTTC.

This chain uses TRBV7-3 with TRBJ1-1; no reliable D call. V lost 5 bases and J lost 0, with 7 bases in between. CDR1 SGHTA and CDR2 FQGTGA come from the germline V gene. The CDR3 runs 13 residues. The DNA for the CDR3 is TGTGCCAGCAGCCAACACATGAACACTGAAGCTTTCTTT. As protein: CASSQHMNTEAFF.

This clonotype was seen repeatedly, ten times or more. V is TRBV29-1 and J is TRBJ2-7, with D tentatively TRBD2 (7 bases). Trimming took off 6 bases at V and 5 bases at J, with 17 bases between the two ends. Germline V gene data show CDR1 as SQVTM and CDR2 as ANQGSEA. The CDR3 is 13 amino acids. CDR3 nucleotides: TGCAGCGTCGGAGGGGGAGGGCCCGACGAGCAGTACTTC. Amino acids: CSVGGGGPDEQYF.

The CDR3 coding sequence is TGTGCCAGCAGCCCTGGAGAGGGGGACCTCGGCGAGCAGTACTTC. Protein product: CASSPGEGDLGEQYF. This sequence joins TRBV14 and TRBJ2-7, with D perhaps TRBD1 (6 bases). In germline, CDR1 is SGHDN, CDR2 FVKESK. The CDR3 contains 15 residues. The V end lost 4 bases, the J end lost 6 bases, and 19 bases lay between the germline ends.

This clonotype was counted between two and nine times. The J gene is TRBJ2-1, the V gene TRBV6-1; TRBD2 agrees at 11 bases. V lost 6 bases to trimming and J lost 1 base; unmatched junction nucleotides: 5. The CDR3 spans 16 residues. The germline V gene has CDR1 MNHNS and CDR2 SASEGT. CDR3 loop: CASSAGTSGSYNEQFF. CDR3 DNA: TGTGCCAGCAGCGCCGGGACTAGCGGTTCCTACAATGAGCAGTTCTTC.

The CDR3 nucleotides are TGTGCCACCAGCAGAGGGGGGGACGTCTACGAGCAGTACTTC. Protein sequence: CATSRGGDVYEQYF. The chain is built from TRBV15 and TRBJ2-7; TRBD2 is a possible D gene (6 bases). CDR3 length equals 14 residues. Trimming shortened V by 1 base and J by 3 bases, and 10 bases separated the two germline ends. Germline V gives CDR1 LNHNV, CDR2 YYDKDF (reference sequence).

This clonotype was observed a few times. CDR3 in amino acids: CASSSPGTSSYEQYF. As DNA, the CDR3 is TGTGCCAGCAGTTCTCCCGGGACTAGCTCCTACGAGCAGTACTTC. The J gene is TRBJ2-7, the V gene TRBV28; 8 bases line up with TRBD2. Germline CDR1 and CDR2: MDHEN and SYDVKM. V lost 4 bases, J lost 0 bases, and 5 bases stayed unmatched. The length of the CDR3 is 15 residues. Full variable domain (remainder filled in from reference TRBV28 and TRBJ2-7): DVKVTQSSRYLVKRTGEKVFLECVQDMDHENMFWYRQDPGLGLRLIYFSYDVKMKEKGDIPEGYSVSREKKERFSLILESASTNQTSMYLCASSSPGTSSYEQYFGPGTRLTVT.

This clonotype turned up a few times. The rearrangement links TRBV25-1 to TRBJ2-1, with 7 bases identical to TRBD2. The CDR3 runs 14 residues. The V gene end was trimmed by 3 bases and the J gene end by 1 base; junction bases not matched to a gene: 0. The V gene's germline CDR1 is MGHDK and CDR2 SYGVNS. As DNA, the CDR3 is TGTGCCAGCAGTGAGGGGGGGTCCTACAATGAGCAGTTCTTC. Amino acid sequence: CASSEGGSYNEQFF.

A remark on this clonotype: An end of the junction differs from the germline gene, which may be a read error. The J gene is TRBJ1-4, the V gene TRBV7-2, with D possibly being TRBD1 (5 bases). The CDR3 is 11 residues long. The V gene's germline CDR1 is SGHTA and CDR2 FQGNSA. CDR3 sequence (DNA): TGTGCCAGCAGCTTAGGGGGCACGTCGGTTTTT. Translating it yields CASSLGGTSVF. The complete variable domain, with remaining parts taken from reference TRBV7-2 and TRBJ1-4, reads GAGVSQSPSNKVTEKGKDVELRCDPISGHTALYWYRQSLGQGLEFLIYFQGNSAPDKSGLPSDRFSAERTGGSVSTLTIQRTQQEDSAVYLCASSLGGTSVFGSGTQLSVL.

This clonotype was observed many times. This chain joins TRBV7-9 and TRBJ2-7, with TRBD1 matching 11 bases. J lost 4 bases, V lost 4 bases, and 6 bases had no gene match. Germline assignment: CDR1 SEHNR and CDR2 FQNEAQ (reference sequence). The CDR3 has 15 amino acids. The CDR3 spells CASSSAGTGGYEQYF. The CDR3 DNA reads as TGTGCCAGCAGCTCTGCCGGGACAGGGGGTTACGAGCAGTACTTC.

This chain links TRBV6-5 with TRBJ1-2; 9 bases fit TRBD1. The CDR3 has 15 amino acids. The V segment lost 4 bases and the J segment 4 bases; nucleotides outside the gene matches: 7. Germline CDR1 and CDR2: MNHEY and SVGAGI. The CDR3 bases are TGTGCCAGCAGTTCCACGGACAGGGGCAGCTATGGCTACACCTTC. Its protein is CASSSTDRGSYGYTF.

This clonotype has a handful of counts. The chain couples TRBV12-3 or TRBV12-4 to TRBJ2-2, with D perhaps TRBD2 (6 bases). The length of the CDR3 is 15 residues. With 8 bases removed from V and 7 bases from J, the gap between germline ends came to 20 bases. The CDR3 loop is CASSSQGPAGGELFF. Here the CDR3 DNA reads TGTGCCAGCTCCTCCCAGGGACCAGCGGGCGGGGAGCTGTTTTTT.

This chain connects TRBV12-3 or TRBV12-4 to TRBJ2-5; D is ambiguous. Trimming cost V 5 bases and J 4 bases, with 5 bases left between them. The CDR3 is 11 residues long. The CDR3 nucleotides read TGTGCCAGCAGTATGGTAGAGACCCAGTACTTC. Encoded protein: CASSMVETQYF.

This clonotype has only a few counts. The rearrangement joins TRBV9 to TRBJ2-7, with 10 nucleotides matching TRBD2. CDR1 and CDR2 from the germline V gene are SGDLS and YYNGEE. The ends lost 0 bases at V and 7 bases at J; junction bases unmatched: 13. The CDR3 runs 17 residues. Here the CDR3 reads CASSVGSGIAGGQEQYF. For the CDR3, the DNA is TGTGCCAGCAGCGTAGGATCCGGGATAGCGGGAGGTCAAGAGCAGTACTTC.

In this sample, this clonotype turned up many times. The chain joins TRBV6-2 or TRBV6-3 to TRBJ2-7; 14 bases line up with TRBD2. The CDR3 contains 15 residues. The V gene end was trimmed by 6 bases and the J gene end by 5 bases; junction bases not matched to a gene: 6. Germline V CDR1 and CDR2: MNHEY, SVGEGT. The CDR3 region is CASSRLAGGPHEQYF. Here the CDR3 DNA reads TGTGCCAGCAGCCGACTAGCGGGAGGGCCCCACGAGCAGTACTTC.

CDR3 loop: CASQKGSTDTQYF. The CDR3 DNA reads as TGTGCCAGCCAGAAAGGTAGCACAGATACGCAGTATTTT. The genes are TRBV7-3 and TRBJ2-3; D is undetermined. The germline gives CDR1 SGHTA, CDR2 FQGTGA. The CDR3 is made up of 13 amino acids. V was cut by 8 bases and J by 0 bases, with 9 bases left in between.